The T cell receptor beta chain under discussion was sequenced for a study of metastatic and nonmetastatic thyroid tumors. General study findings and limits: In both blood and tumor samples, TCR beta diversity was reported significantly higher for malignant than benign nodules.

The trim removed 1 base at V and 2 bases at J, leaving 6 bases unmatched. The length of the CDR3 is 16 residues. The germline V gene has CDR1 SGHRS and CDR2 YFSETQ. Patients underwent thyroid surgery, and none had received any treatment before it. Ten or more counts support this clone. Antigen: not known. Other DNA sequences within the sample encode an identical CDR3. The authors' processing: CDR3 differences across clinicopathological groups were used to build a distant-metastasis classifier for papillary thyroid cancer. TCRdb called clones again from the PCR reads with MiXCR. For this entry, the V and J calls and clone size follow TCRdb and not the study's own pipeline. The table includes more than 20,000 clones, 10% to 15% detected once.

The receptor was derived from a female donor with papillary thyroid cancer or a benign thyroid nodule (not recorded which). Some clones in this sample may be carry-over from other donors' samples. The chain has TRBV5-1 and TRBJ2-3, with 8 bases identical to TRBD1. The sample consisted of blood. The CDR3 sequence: CASSLRGQALTDTQYF. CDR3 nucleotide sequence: TGCGCCAGCAGCTTGCGGGGACAGGCTCTCACAGATACGCAGTATTTT.